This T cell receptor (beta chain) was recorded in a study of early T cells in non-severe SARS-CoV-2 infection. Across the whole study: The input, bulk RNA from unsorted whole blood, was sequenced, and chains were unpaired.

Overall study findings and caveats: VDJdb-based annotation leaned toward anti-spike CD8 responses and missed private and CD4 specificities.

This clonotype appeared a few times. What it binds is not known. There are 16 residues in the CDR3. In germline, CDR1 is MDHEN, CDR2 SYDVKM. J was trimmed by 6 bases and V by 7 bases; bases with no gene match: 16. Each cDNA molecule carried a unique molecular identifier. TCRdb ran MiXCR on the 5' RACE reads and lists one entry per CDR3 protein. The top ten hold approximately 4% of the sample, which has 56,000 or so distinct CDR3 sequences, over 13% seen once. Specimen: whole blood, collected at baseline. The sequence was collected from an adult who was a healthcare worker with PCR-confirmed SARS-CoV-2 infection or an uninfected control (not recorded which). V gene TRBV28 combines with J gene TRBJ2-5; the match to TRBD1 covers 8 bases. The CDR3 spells CASNSGGGQGTKTQYF. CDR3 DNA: TGTGCCAGCAACAGCGGAGGAGGACAGGGTACGAAGACCCAGTACTTC.